This T cell receptor beta chain was documented in a study of early T cells in non-severe SARS-CoV-2 infection. Background on the study: From unsorted whole blood, bulk RNA was sequenced, and the chains remained unpaired. General study results and limits: VDJdb-based matching was biased toward anti-spike CD8 responses and missed private and CD4 specificities.

The CDR3 covers 17 residues. V trimming: 0 bases; J trimming: 4 bases; junction bases outside the gene matches: 9. Germline lookup yields CDR1 SQVTM and CDR2 ANQGSEA. As for this clonotype: Its antigen is unidentified.

Unique molecular identifiers were added to individual cDNA molecules. TCRdb passed the 5' RACE reads through MiXCR, listing each CDR3 protein once. This sample yields under 85,000 distinct CDR3 sequences, of which roughly 9.5% are seen a single time; 5.9% belongs to the top ten. This sequence was found in an adult who was a healthcare worker with PCR-confirmed SARS-CoV-2 infection or an uninfected control (not recorded which). V is TRBV29-1 and J is TRBJ2-3; 11 bases match TRBD2. The sequenced material came from whole blood. This CDR3 is CSVEDRTSGGGADTQYF. CDR3 DNA sequence: TGCAGCGTTGAAGATCGAACTAGCGGGGGAGGTGCAGATACGCAGTATTTT.